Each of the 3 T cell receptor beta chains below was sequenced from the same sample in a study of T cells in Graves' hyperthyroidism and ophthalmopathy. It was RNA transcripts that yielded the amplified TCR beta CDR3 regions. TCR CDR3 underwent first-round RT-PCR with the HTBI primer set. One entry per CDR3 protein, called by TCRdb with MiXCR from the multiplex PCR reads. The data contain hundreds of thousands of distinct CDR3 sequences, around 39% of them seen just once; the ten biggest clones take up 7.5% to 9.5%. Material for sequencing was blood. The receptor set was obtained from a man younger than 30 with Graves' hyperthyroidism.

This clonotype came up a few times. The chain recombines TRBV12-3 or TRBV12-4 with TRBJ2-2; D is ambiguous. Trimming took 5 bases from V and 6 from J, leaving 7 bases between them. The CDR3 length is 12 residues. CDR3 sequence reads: CASSLQPGELFF. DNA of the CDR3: TGTGCCAGCAGTCTCCAGCCCGGGGAGCTGTTTTTT.

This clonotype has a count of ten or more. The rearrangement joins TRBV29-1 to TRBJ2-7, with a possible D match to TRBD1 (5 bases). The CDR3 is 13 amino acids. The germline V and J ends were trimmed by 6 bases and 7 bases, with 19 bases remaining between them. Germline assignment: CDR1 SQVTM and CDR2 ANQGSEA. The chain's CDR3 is CSVPIDSLGEQYF. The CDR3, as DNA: TGCAGCGTCCCCATCGACAGTTTGGGGGAGCAGTACTTC.

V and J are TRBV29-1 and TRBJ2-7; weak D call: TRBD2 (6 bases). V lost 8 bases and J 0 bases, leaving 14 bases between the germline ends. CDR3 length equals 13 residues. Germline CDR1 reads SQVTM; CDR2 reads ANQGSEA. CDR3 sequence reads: CSPSGLSSYEQYF. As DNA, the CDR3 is TGCAGCCCCTCGGGACTCAGCTCCTACGAGCAGTACTTC.